The 29 T cell receptor beta chains reported below all come from one sample, sequenced in a study of shared clonotypes between healthy human individuals. Profiling relied on immunoSEQ multiplex PCR, and the TCRdb table lists in-frame clones only, not all of them. There are over a million clones in the sample; around 95% occur only once, and approximately 1.1% lies in the top ten. The sequenced sample consisted of naive CD4+ T cells sorted from blood. The subset here: CD45RA+ positively selected. The receptors were gathered from a man aged 25 to 40 in good health.

This clone was recorded once. The CDR3 sequence: CASSLRPQGAGEQFF. For the CDR3, the DNA is TGTGCCAGCAGTTTACGCCCACAGGGGGCAGGGGAGCAGTTCTTC. V usage is TRBV28 and J usage is TRBJ2-1; 9 positions match TRBD1. CDR1 MDHEN and CDR2 SYDVKM come from the germline V gene. V shed 2 bases, J shed 10 bases, and the junction held 9 bases outside the gene matches. This CDR3 comprises 15 residues.

The rearrangement links TRBV11-2 to TRBJ1-4; TRBD1 is a possible D gene (5 bases). Germline loops: CDR1 SGHAT, CDR2 FQNNGV. Deletions cut 0 bases from V and 0 bases from J, with 5 bases between. CDR3 length: 15 amino acids. Here the CDR3 reads CASSLETATNEKLFF. In DNA form, the CDR3 reads TGTGCCAGCAGCTTAGAGACAGCAACTAATGAAAAACTGTTTTTT.

The table lists this clone with a count of one. The rearrangement joins TRBV19 to TRBJ2-3; the D gene is possibly TRBD2 (6 bases). The germline CDR1 and CDR2 sequences are LNHDA and SQIVND (reference sequence). The CDR3 covers 14 residues. V was pared by 6 bases and J by 4 bases, with 14 bases between. In nucleotides, the CDR3 is TGTGCCAGTAGAGGGATTGCGGGATCAGATACGCAGTATTTT. This translates into CASRGIAGSDTQYF.

Of note for this clone: This same CDR3 is encoded by further DNA sequences in the sample. The rearrangement links TRBV7-9 to TRBJ2-2, with D possibly being TRBD1 (5 bases). Germline CDR1 and CDR2: SEHNR and FQNEAQ (reference sequence). V lost 2 bases to trimming and J lost 0 bases, with 7 bases between them. CDR3 length equals 15 residues. In DNA form, the CDR3 reads TGTGCCAGCAGCTTAACAGGAGCGAACACCGGGGAGCTGTTTTTT. It specifies CASSLTGANTGELFF.

CDR3 bases: TGTGCCAGCAATGGGGAGATCCCTTCCTACGAGCAGTACTTC. It yields the protein CASNGEIPSYEQYF. The chain combines TRBV2 with TRBJ2-7; D possibly corresponds to TRBD2 (5 bases). This CDR3 has 14 amino acids. Trimming left V 7 bases short and J 1 base short, with 14 bases between. Germline V gives CDR1 SNHLY, CDR2 FYNNEI.

The chain carries TRBV27 and TRBJ2-7; D remains ambiguous. V was pared by 8 bases and J by 5 bases, with 25 bases between. Per germline, CDR1 MNHEY and CDR2 SMNVEV (reference sequence). The CDR3 contains 16 residues. CDR3 protein: CASARQDALGRNEQYF. CDR3 coding DNA: TGTGCCAGCGCGCGCCAAGACGCTTTAGGGCGGAACGAGCAGTACTTC.

J is TRBJ2-7 and V is TRBV5-1; 8 positions agree with TRBD1. V lost 2 bases and J lost 3; bases outside the gene matches: 7. CDR1 is SGHRS, CDR2 YFSETQ, per germline. The CDR3 has 15 amino acids. CDR3 nucleotides: TGCGCCAGCAGCTTCTCCGGGACAGGACACTACGAGCAGTACTTC. Translated, it gives CASSFSGTGHYEQYF.

V is TRBV6-5 and J is TRBJ1-2, with a tentative D call TRBD1 (5 bases). Germline CDR1 is MNHEY and CDR2 is SVGAGI. This CDR3 comprises 11 residues. V dropped 9 bases and J dropped 8 bases, with 13 bases sitting between them. CDR3 residues: CASTGDAGYTF. In DNA form, the CDR3 reads TGTGCCAGTACAGGAGACGCAGGCTACACCTTC.

As regards this clone: The sample holds other DNA sequences that translate to the same CDR3. This chain links TRBV20-1 with TRBJ2-1; D is undetermined. In germline, CDR1 is DFQATT, CDR2 SNEGSKA (reference sequence). Deletions cut 1 base from V and 6 bases from J, with 4 bases between. The CDR3 totals 11 residues. CDR3 sequence reads: CSARGTNEQFF. CDR3 coding DNA: TGCAGTGCTAGAGGAACCAATGAGCAGTTCTTC.

J is TRBJ2-1 and V is TRBV27, with D unresolved. The CDR3 runs to 12 residues. CDR1 is MNHEY, CDR2 SMNVEV, per germline (reference sequence). V shed 5 bases and J shed 7 bases, with 9 bases lying between them. Here the CDR3 reads CASSTAPNEQFF. The CDR3 coding sequence is TGTGCCAGCAGTACTGCTCCTAATGAGCAGTTCTTC.

CDR3 loop: CASTGQGPYEQYF. The CDR3, as DNA: TGTGCCAGCACTGGACAAGGCCCCTACGAGCAGTACTTC. The chain links TRBV27 to TRBJ2-7, with a tentative D call TRBD1 (5 bases). V lost 7 bases to trimming and J lost 2 bases, with 12 bases between them. Germline V gives CDR1 MNHEY, CDR2 SMNVEV (reference sequence). CDR3 size: 13 residues.

The chain's CDR3 is CASSPGTHYEQYF. The CDR3 bases are TGTGCCAGCAGTCCCGGGACACATTACGAGCAGTACTTC. The rearrangement links TRBV6-5 to TRBJ2-7; D possibly corresponds to TRBD1 (6 bases). The CDR3 contains 13 residues. Germline lookup yields CDR1 MNHEY and CDR2 SVGAGI. V lost 5 bases, J lost 4 bases, and 12 bases lay in between.

V usage is TRBV28 and J usage is TRBJ1-5, with D uncertain. The CDR3 extends over 15 amino acids. Germline CDR1 reads MDHEN; CDR2 reads SYDVKM. Trimming took 9 bases from V and 2 from J, leaving 17 bases between them. The CDR3 DNA is TGTGCCAGTTCGGGCGGAGGCTCTGGCAATCAGCCCCAGCATTTT. As protein: CASSGGGSGNQPQHF.

J is TRBJ2-3 and V is TRBV29-1; D gene ambiguous. Germline V lookup: CDR1 SQVTM, CDR2 ANQGSEA. The CDR3 covers 13 residues. V shed 1 base and J shed 4 bases, with 9 bases lying between them. The CDR3 sequence is CSVEGSPSDTQYF. CDR3 nucleotides: TGCAGCGTTGAAGGCAGTCCGTCAGATACGCAGTATTTT.

The chain is built from TRBV10-3 and TRBJ1-1, with D hard to call. Looked up from germline, CDR1 is ENHRY and CDR2 is SYGVKD. The V end was cut by 2 bases, the J end by 1 base, with 11 bases between. The CDR3 extends over 15 amino acids. CDR3 DNA: TGTGCCATCAGTGAGCCGCCCATCGGGAACACTGAAGCTTTCTTT. Encoded protein: CAISEPPIGNTEAFF.

This clone occurred once. The CDR3 sequence is CAARRRGPPSEQYF. In DNA form, the CDR3 reads TGTGCCGCTCGTAGGCGGGGACCCCCCTCCGAGCAGTACTTC. The chain uses TRBV28 and TRBJ2-7; possible D gene TRBD2, 6 bases. The germline CDR1 and CDR2 sequences are MDHEN and SYDVKM. The CDR3 length is 14 residues. The V and J ends lost 11 bases and 6 bases respectively, with 23 bases between them.

The gene calls are TRBV28 and TRBJ1-5; 7 nucleotides align to TRBD1. CDR3 length: 14 amino acids. Per germline, CDR1 MDHEN and CDR2 SYDVKM. With 6 bases clipped from V and 2 bases from J, the junction kept 4 bases outside the gene matches. The CDR3 DNA reads TGTGCCAGCAGAGAGGGGGCTGGCAATCAGCCCCAGCATTTT. This codes for CASREGAGNQPQHF.

This clone was picked up one time. The chain combines TRBV7-2 with TRBJ2-1; D is possibly TRBD1 (7 bases). In germline, CDR1 is SGHTA, CDR2 FQGNSA. V was pared by 1 base and J by 6 bases, with 16 bases between. The CDR3 is 16 amino acids. This chain's CDR3 is CASSLVSQGRSNEQFF. The CDR3 bases are TGTGCCAGCAGCTTAGTTTCACAGGGGAGGTCCAATGAGCAGTTCTTC.

This clone was recorded only once. This rearrangement joins TRBV29-1 to TRBJ2-7; 7 bases map to TRBD1. This CDR3 has 14 residues. Losses at the gene ends were 6 bases for V and 5 bases for J; bases not matched to a gene: 13. Germline loops: CDR1 SQVTM, CDR2 ANQGSEA. The CDR3 coding sequence is TGCAGCGTCGGAGAAACGACAGGGTTGGACGAGCAGTACTTC. Translating gives CSVGETTGLDEQYF.

This clone was detected only once. V is TRBV5-1 and J is TRBJ2-7; 7 nucleotides agree with TRBD1. Germline V gene data show CDR1 as SGHRS and CDR2 as YFSETQ. V trimming: 4 bases; J trimming: 3 bases; junction bases outside the gene matches: 10. The CDR3 is made up of 15 amino acids. The CDR3 spells CASSVTGTELYEQYF. The CDR3 DNA follows: TGCGCCAGCAGCGTAACCGGGACAGAGCTCTACGAGCAGTACTTC.

The count of this clone is one. The genes are TRBV19 and TRBJ2-1; D is perhaps TRBD2 (5 bases). Germline CDR1 is LNHDA and CDR2 is SQIVND (reference sequence). The CDR3 is 17 residues long. V lost 3 bases and J 2 bases, leaving 17 bases between the germline ends. The CDR3 DNA reads as TGTGCCAGTAGTATCTCTAGCCTTGGAGTCACCTACAATGAGCAGTTCTTC. Protein product: CASSISSLGVTYNEQFF.

The chain uses TRBV28 and TRBJ1-1; D unresolved. Germline V gene data show CDR1 as MDHEN and CDR2 as SYDVKM. Between the trimmed V and J ends, which lost 7 bases and 9 bases, there was a span of 18 bases. This CDR3 contains 13 residues. CDR3 sequence (DNA): TGTGCCAGCACCACTGGATCCGAGGGAAAAGCTTTCTTT. Its protein is CASTTGSEGKAFF.

The table lists this clone with a few counts. V and J are TRBV6-1 and TRBJ2-7, with TRBD2 matching 7 bases. In germline, CDR1 is MNHNS, CDR2 SASEGT. With 7 bases clipped from V and 2 bases from J, the junction kept 8 bases outside the gene matches. The CDR3 is made up of 14 amino acids. The CDR3 DNA is TGTGCCAGCACCAGCCAGCGGGGAACCTACGAGCAGTACTTC. This translates into CASTSQRGTYEQYF.

V and J are TRBV28 and TRBJ1-1, with D perhaps matching TRBD1 (5 bases). The CDR3 has 14 residues. Trimming shortened V by 2 bases and J by 6 bases, and 13 bases separated the two germline ends. Germline-derived CDR1 and CDR2 are MDHEN and SYDVKM. For the CDR3, the DNA is TGTGCCAGCAGTTTAAGACTCGGGGACTCTGAAGCTTTCTTT. It encodes CASSLRLGDSEAFF.

J is TRBJ2-1 and V is TRBV5-1, with D uncertain. The V and J ends lost 0 bases and 8 bases respectively, with 9 bases between them. The CDR3 runs 13 residues. CDR1 is SGHRS, CDR2 YFSETQ, per germline. The CDR3 bases are TGCGCCAGCAGCTTGGGGTTCTTCGATGAGCAGTTCTTC. The encoded protein is CASSLGFFDEQFF.

V and J are TRBV10-2 and TRBJ2-7; 8 bases line up with TRBD2. CDR3 size: 15 residues. The V and J ends lost 6 bases and 3 bases, in that order; junction bases with no gene match: 10. Germline values: CDR1 WSHSY, CDR2 SAAADI. CDR3 nucleotide sequence: TGCGCCAGCAGCCGTAGCGGGGAGGCAGACTACGAGCAGTACTTC. Residues: CASSRSGEADYEQYF.

The rearrangement uses TRBV7-2 and TRBJ2-7; D not resolved. The germline V gene encodes CDR1 SGHTA and CDR2 FQGNSA. The CDR3 runs to 15 residues. V lost 1 base and J 2 bases, leaving 12 bases between the germline ends. The CDR3 nucleotides are TGTGCCAGCAGCTTAGGGGATCACTGGGCCTACGAGCAGTACTTC. Translation gives CASSLGDHWAYEQYF.

This chain uses TRBV5-4 with TRBJ2-1; 8 nucleotides agree with TRBD2. The germline V gene has CDR1 SGHNT and CDR2 YYREEE (reference sequence). The CDR3 sequence is 14 residues long. V lost 4 bases to trimming and J lost 6 bases; unmatched junction nucleotides: 6. The DNA of the CDR3 is TGTGCCAGCAGCCAAGGGACTAGATCCAATGAGCAGTTCTTC. It encodes CASSQGTRSNEQFF.

The J gene is TRBJ1-1, the V gene TRBV19, with D hard to call. CDR3 length: 15 residues. Germline V gene data show CDR1 as LNHDA and CDR2 as SQIVND (reference sequence). V lost 3 bases, J lost 1 base, and 12 bases lay in between. This CDR3 reads CASSIAPVPNTEAFF. The DNA for the CDR3 is TGTGCCAGTAGTATTGCTCCTGTCCCGAACACTGAAGCTTTCTTT.